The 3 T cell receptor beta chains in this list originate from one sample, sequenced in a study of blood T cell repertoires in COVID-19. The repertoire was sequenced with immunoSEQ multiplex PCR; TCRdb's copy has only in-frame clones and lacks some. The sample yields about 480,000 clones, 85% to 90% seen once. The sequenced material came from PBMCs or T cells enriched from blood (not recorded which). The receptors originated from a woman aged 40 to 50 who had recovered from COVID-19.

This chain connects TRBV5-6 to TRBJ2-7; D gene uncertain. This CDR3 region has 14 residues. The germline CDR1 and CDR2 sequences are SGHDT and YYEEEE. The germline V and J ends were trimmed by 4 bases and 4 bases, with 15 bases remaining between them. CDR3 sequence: CASSVLESLYEQYF. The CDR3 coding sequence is TGTGCCAGCAGCGTGTTGGAGAGCTTATACGAGCAGTACTTC.

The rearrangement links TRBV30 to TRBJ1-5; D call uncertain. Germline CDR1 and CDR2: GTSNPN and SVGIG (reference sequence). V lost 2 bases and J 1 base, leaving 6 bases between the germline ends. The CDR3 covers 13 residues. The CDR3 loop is CAWSRESNQPQHF. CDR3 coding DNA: TGTGCCTGGAGTCGGGAAAGCAATCAGCCCCAGCATTTT.

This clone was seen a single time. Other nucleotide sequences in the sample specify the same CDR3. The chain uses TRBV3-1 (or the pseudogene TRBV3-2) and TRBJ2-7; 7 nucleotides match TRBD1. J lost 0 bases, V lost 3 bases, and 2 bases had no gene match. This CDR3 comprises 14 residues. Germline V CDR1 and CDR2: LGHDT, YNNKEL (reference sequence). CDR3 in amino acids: CASSQGTVSYEQYF. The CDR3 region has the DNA TGTGCCAGCAGCCAGGGGACAGTCTCCTACGAGCAGTACTTC.